The 26 T cell receptor beta chains below come from one sample, sequenced in a study of blood T cell repertoires in COVID-19. Sequenced by immunoSEQ multiplex PCR; TCRdb stores in-frame clones only, minus some. This sample has 200,000 to 250,000 clones, with over 75% found just once. Sample: PBMCs or T cells enriched from blood (not recorded which). These receptors came from a young woman in a cohort exposed to, infected with or recovered from COVID-19 (not recorded which).

V usage is TRBV3-1 (or the pseudogene TRBV3-2) and J usage is TRBJ1-5; D not certain. There are 16 residues in the CDR3. V dropped 1 base and J dropped 5 bases, with 15 bases sitting between them. Germline CDR1 and CDR2: LGHDT and YNNKEL (reference sequence). Written as DNA, the CDR3 is TGTGCCAGCAGCCAAGGACCACCTTCAGGCCATCAGCCCCAGCATTTT. The encoded protein is CASSQGPPSGHQPQHF.

The chain has TRBV25-1 and TRBJ1-6; unclear D gene. The germline V gene encodes CDR1 MGHDK and CDR2 SYGVNS. V was clipped by 8 bases and J by 6 bases, with 17 bases between them. CDR3 length: 15 amino acids. CDR3 coding DNA: TGTGCCAGCGTCTCGGGTCAGTACTTTAATTCACCCCTCCACTTT. Protein sequence: CASVSGQYFNSPLHF.

This clone was seen a handful of times. This chain connects TRBV5-6 to TRBJ1-2; 10 positions match TRBD1. The length of the CDR3 is 19 residues. V lost 3 bases, J lost 0 bases, and 14 bases stayed unmatched. CDR1 and CDR2 (germline): SGHDT, YYEEEE. CDR3: CASSSYFGTGEIANYGYTF. Here the CDR3 DNA reads TGTGCCAGCAGCTCCTACTTCGGGACAGGGGAAATAGCTAACTATGGCTACACCTTC.

CDR3 sequence reads: CASSRLAGGLDEQFF. DNA for the CDR3: TGTGCCAGCAGCAGATTAGCGGGAGGGTTGGATGAGCAGTTCTTC. This chain joins TRBV5-4 and TRBJ2-1; 11 bases are a match to TRBD2. Germline CDR1 and CDR2: SGHNT and YYREEE (reference sequence). The CDR3 loop spans 15 amino acids. V trimming: 4 bases; J trimming: 8 bases; junction bases outside the gene matches: 8.

This rearrangement joins TRBV2 to TRBJ2-5; D unclear. The CDR3 runs 14 residues. Per germline, CDR1 SNHLY and CDR2 FYNNEI. Trimming shortened V by 2 bases and J by 1 base, and 8 bases separated the two germline ends. CDR3 protein: CASSEWSSQETQYF. In nucleotides, the CDR3 is TGTGCCAGCAGTGAATGGAGTTCCCAAGAGACCCAGTACTTC.

The chain combines TRBV5-4 with TRBJ1-2; D may be TRBD1 (6 bases). The CDR3 has 16 amino acids. V lost 0 bases and J 4 bases, leaving 16 bases between the germline ends. Germline V gene lookup returns CDR1 SGHNT and CDR2 YYREEE (reference sequence). The CDR3 DNA follows: TGTGCCAGCAGCTTGGGGACAGAAAGGTCTTCCTATGGCTACACCTTC. It yields the protein CASSLGTERSSYGYTF.

The V and J genes are TRBV19 and TRBJ2-1; D not certain. The CDR3 runs to 13 residues. Germline-derived CDR1 and CDR2 are LNHDA and SQIVND (reference sequence). With 10 bases removed from V and 8 bases from J, the gap between germline ends came to 18 bases. The CDR3 sequence is CATLTPQEDEQFF. CDR3 coding DNA: TGTGCCACCTTAACACCTCAGGAAGATGAGCAGTTCTTC.

The chain employs TRBV7-8 and TRBJ2-3, with 8 bases that match TRBD2. Germline V gene sequence: CDR1 SGHVS, CDR2 FQNEAQ. The CDR3 extends over 16 amino acids. Germline trimming cut 2 bases from V and 2 bases from J; bases unmatched to any gene: 6. The CDR3 loop is CASSLIASGPTDTQYF. The CDR3 DNA is TGTGCCAGCAGCTTAATCGCTAGCGGGCCCACAGATACGCAGTATTTT.

The chain carries TRBV5-6 and TRBJ1-4; TRBD1 matches 7 bases. Germline values: CDR1 SGHDT, CDR2 YYEEEE. There are 14 residues in the CDR3. Losses at the gene ends were 5 bases for V and 6 bases for J; bases not matched to a gene: 7. In nucleotides, the CDR3 is TGTGCCAGCAGTTCCCTGACAGGGTATGAAAAACTGTTTTTT. Its protein product is CASSSLTGYEKLFF.

The gene calls are TRBV3-1 (or the pseudogene TRBV3-2) and TRBJ2-7, with TRBD2 identical over 8 bases. The V gene end was trimmed by 1 base and the J gene end by 7 bases; junction bases not matched to a gene: 9. CDR1 and CDR2 (germline): LGHDT, YNNKEL (reference sequence). The CDR3 totals 15 residues. Here the CDR3 reads CASSQGTAGGGEQYF. DNA of the CDR3: TGTGCCAGCAGCCAAGGTACAGCGGGCGGGGGGGAGCAGTACTTC.

The chain employs TRBV6-5 and TRBJ1-5; D might be TRBD1 (5 bases). The germline V gene has CDR1 MNHEY and CDR2 SVGAGI. This CDR3 is built from 14 residues. V was shortened by 7 bases and J by 6 bases, with 16 bases between the two germline ends. The CDR3, as DNA: TGTGCCAGCACGGCCAGGGAAGTTAGTCAGCCCCAGCATTTT. Its translation: CASTAREVSQPQHF.

This chain connects TRBV5-6 to TRBJ2-3; 10 positions match TRBD2. V lost 0 bases and J lost 4; bases outside the gene matches: 2. The CDR3 contains 15 residues. Per the germline V gene, CDR1 is SGHDT and CDR2 is YYEEEE. The CDR3 loop reads CASSLELAGADTQYF. In nucleotides, the CDR3 is TGTGCCAGCAGCTTGGAGCTAGCGGGAGCAGATACGCAGTATTTT.

The V gene is TRBV9, the J gene TRBJ2-3, with D possibly matching TRBD1 (6 bases). The V gene's germline CDR1 is SGDLS and CDR2 YYNGEE. This CDR3 has 14 amino acids. The ends were cut back, 4 bases at V and 1 base at J, with 10 bases in the middle. The CDR3: CASSWGHRTDTQYF. CDR3 nucleotides: TGTGCCAGCAGCTGGGGACATCGCACAGATACGCAGTATTTT. Together with reference TRBV9 and TRBJ2-3, the CDR3 gives the full variable domain: DSGVTQTPKHLITATGQRVTLRCSPRSGDLSVYWYQQSLDQGLQFLIQYYNGEERAKGNILERFSAQQFPDLHSELNLSSLELGDSALYFCASSWGHRTDTQYFGPGTRLTVL.

Remarks on this clone: Compared with germline, one end of the junction differs, possibly owing to a read error. The chain is built from TRBV7-3 and TRBJ1-1, with no clear D. The CDR3 extends over 13 amino acids. Germline V gene data show CDR1 as SGHTA and CDR2 as FQGTGA. In DNA, the CDR3 is TGTGCCAGCAGGTTAAGGGAGGGCACTGAAGCTTTCTTT. Its protein product is CASRLREGTEAFF.

The rearrangement links TRBV21-1 to TRBJ2-7; the table's D gene call, TRBD2, was not cross checked with the DNA. TRBV21-1 is a documented pseudogene. The CDR3 is made up of 13 amino acids. This CDR3 reads CASKKGGTYEQYF. The CDR3 bases are TGTGCCAGCAAGAAGGGGGGGACCTACGAGCAGTACTTC.

The genes are TRBV6-1 and TRBJ2-4, with 9 nucleotides matching TRBD2. The V gene's germline CDR1 is MNHNS and CDR2 SASEGT. V was clipped by 2 bases and J by 8 bases; unmatched bases: 7. This CDR3 is built from 15 residues. DNA for the CDR3: TGTGCCAGCAGTGAAAGTGGGAGCGGGAGGTACATTCAGTACTTC. Protein sequence: CASSESGSGRYIQYF.

CDR3 in amino acids: CASSPGGYNEQFF. DNA of the CDR3: TGTGCCAGCAGCCCCGGCGGGTACAATGAGCAGTTCTTC. The chain employs TRBV12-3 or TRBV12-4 and TRBJ2-1; tentatively, D is TRBD2 (5 bases). V gave up 6 bases and J gave up 4 bases, with 10 bases separating them. The CDR3 is 13 residues long.

The chain has TRBV3-1 (or the pseudogene TRBV3-2) and TRBJ2-1; 12 bases fit TRBD2. Trimming at V came to 1 base and at J to 2 bases, leaving 3 bases not matched to a gene. The CDR3 totals 17 residues. The germline V gene encodes CDR1 LGHDT and CDR2 YNNKEL (reference sequence). The CDR3 region is CASSQGTSGTTYNEQFF. DNA for the CDR3: TGTGCCAGCAGCCAAGGGACTAGCGGGACCACCTACAATGAGCAGTTCTTC.

V and J are TRBV6-5 and TRBJ2-7; D uncertain. The CDR3 runs to 16 residues. Trimming left V 0 bases short and J 3 bases short, with 15 bases between. CDR1 and CDR2 from the germline V gene are MNHEY and SVGAGI. The CDR3 sequence is CASSYSRSSFNYEQYF. CDR3 DNA sequence: TGTGCCAGCAGTTACTCGCGGAGTAGCTTTAACTACGAGCAGTACTTC.

The V and J genes are TRBV10-2 and TRBJ1-3; D not certain. There are 14 residues in the CDR3. CDR1 and CDR2 from the germline V gene are WSHSY and SAAADI. V was cut by 2 bases and J by 9 bases, with 14 bases left in between. The CDR3 bases are TGCGCCAGCAGTGAGACCCAGAGGGTATTCACCATATATTTT. This encodes CASSETQRVFTIYF.

The chain links TRBV2 to TRBJ2-2; D uncertain. The CDR3 has 12 amino acids. V was shortened by 2 bases and J by 7 bases, with 5 bases between the two germline ends. Germline V gene data show CDR1 as SNHLY and CDR2 as FYNNEI. Here the CDR3 DNA reads TGTGCCAGCAGTGAAATAAACGGGGAGCTGTTTTTT. Translation gives CASSEINGELFF.

This clone has just one count. The genes are TRBV7-9 and TRBJ2-1; 10 nucleotides agree with TRBD2. CDR3 size: 17 residues. CDR1 and CDR2 (germline): SEHNR, FQNEAQ (reference sequence). The V gene end was trimmed by 1 base and the J gene end by 4 bases; junction bases not matched to a gene: 7. The CDR3 region has the DNA TGTGCCAGCAGCTTAGTGGGAGCGGGAGGGCGATACAATGAGCAGTTCTTC. It codes for CASSLVGAGGRYNEQFF.

This chain links TRBV6-6 with TRBJ1-1; D not resolved. Trimming cost V 6 bases and J 1 base, with 15 bases left between them. This CDR3 is 15 amino acids long. Germline CDR1 MNHNY, CDR2 SVGAGI (reference sequence). For the CDR3, the DNA is TGTGCCAGCAGCAATTCACAAATTGGGAACACTGAAGCTTTCTTT. It specifies CASSNSQIGNTEAFF.

This clone was recorded once. The chain joins TRBV11-3 to TRBJ1-1, with D possibly TRBD1 on 5 matching bases. The CDR3 totals 16 residues. Germline CDR1 is SGHNT and CDR2 is YENEEA. V was cut by 0 bases and J by 0 bases, with 11 bases left in between. The CDR3 here is CASSLDSPGLNTEAFF. The CDR3 nucleotides are TGTGCCAGCAGCTTAGATAGTCCAGGGCTGAACACTGAAGCTTTCTTT.

The chain carries TRBV9 and TRBJ2-1; 7 bases map to TRBD2. This CDR3 comprises 13 residues. CDR1 is SGDLS and CDR2 is YYNGEE in the germline V gene. The trim removed 3 bases at V and 10 bases at J, leaving 7 bases unmatched. The CDR3 sequence is CASSAGLGHEQFF. For the CDR3, the DNA is TGTGCCAGCAGCGCCGGACTAGGGCACGAGCAGTTCTTC.

This clone appeared a single time. The chain is built from TRBV7-9 and TRBJ1-4; 9 bases are shared with TRBD1. Germline trimming cut 4 bases from V and 6 bases from J; bases unmatched to any gene: 3. Germline CDR1 and CDR2: SEHNR and FQNEAQ (reference sequence). The CDR3 consists of 14 residues. The DNA of the CDR3 is TGTGCCAGCAGCTACAGGGGGCAAGATGAAAAACTGTTTTTT. Protein sequence: CASSYRGQDEKLFF. The full variable domain, completed using reference TRBV7-9 and TRBJ1-4, is DTGVSQNPRHKITKRGQNVTFRCDPISEHNRLYWYRQTLGQGPEFLTYFQNEAQLEKSRLLSDRFSAERPKGSFSTLEIQRTEQGDSAMYLCASSYRGQDEKLFFGSGTQLSVL.